These T cell receptor beta chains were read from a single sample in a study of CD8 T cells in ankylosing spondylitis. TCRdb re-called the 5' RACE reads through MiXCR, storing one row per CDR3 protein. Of a few hundred thousand distinct CDR3 sequences listed, 20% to 25% were seen once; the top ten hold around 12%. Sequencing was performed on blood, either unsorted or a sorted T cell fraction (not recorded which). The receptors shown here come from a male donor with ankylosing spondylitis or in good health (not recorded which). The CDR3 runs from the conserved cysteine through the conserved F or W. The D gene is left open where the match is weak. Size tells how often a clone was seen (once, few, many) or the class of an expanded clone, and some rows leave it out.

j_call: TRBJ2-4
v_call: TRBV28
clone_size: few
cdr3_length: 15
d_call: -
cdr3_aa: CASSWSLETKNIQYF
cdr3_nt: TGTGCCAGCAGTTGGTCCCTGGAAACCAAAAACATTCAGTACTTC

j_call: TRBJ1-4
v_call: TRBV12-3/TRBV12-4
clone_size: few
cdr3_length: 16
d_call: -
cdr3_aa: CASSPPQGWGDEKLFF
cdr3_nt: TGTGCCAGCAGTCCCCCCCAGGGATGGGGTGATGAAAAACTGTTTTTT

j_call: TRBJ2-2
v_call: TRBV12-3/TRBV12-4
clone_size: few
cdr3_length: 13
d_call: TRBD2
cdr3_aa: CASTEAGAGELFF
cdr3_nt: TGTGCCAGCACGGAGGCGGGGGCCGGGGAGCTGTTTTTT

j_call: TRBJ2-7
v_call: TRBV10-3
clone_size: -
cdr3_length: 15
d_call: -
cdr3_aa: CAISPTGTPGDEQYF
cdr3_nt: TGTGCCATCAGCCCCACCGGGACGCCAGGAGACGAGCAGTACTTC

j_call: TRBJ1-4
v_call: TRBV29-1
clone_size: few
cdr3_length: 13
d_call: -
cdr3_aa: CSVAGGEAEKLFF
cdr3_nt: TGCAGCGTCGCAGGAGGGGAGGCTGAAAAACTGTTTTTT

j_call: TRBJ2-1
v_call: TRBV5-4
clone_size: -
cdr3_length: 16
d_call: TRBD1
cdr3_aa: CASSLPGQAPLNEQFF
cdr3_nt: TGTGCCAGCAGCTTGCCGGGACAGGCCCCCCTCAATGAGCAGTTCTTC

j_call: TRBJ1-3
v_call: TRBV12-3/TRBV12-4
clone_size: few
cdr3_length: 14
d_call: -
cdr3_aa: CASNPDRAGNTIYF
cdr3_nt: TGTGCCAGCAACCCCGACAGAGCTGGAAACACCATATATTTT

j_call: TRBJ2-1
v_call: TRBV4-2
clone_size: -
cdr3_length: 17
d_call: TRBD1
cdr3_aa: CASSQPSQGLSYNEQFF
cdr3_nt: TGTGCCAGCAGCCAACCTTCACAGGGGTTGTCCTACAATGAGCAGTTCTTC

j_call: TRBJ2-7
v_call: TRBV28
clone_size: -
cdr3_length: 17
d_call: -
cdr3_aa: CASSQSGLSAVSYEQYF
cdr3_nt: TGTGCCAGCAGTCAAAGCGGCCTTTCGGCGGTTTCCTACGAGCAGTACTTC

j_call: TRBJ2-3
v_call: TRBV10-2
clone_size: few
cdr3_length: 14
d_call: -
cdr3_aa: CASSGGYDTDTQYF
cdr3_nt: TGCGCCAGCAGTGGCGGTTATGACACAGATACGCAGTATTTT

j_call: TRBJ1-2
v_call: TRBV20-1
clone_size: -
cdr3_length: 15
d_call: -
cdr3_aa: CSARRLWDLGYGYTF
cdr3_nt: TGCAGTGCTAGGAGGTTGTGGGATTTGGGCTATGGCTACACCTTC

j_call: TRBJ2-5
v_call: TRBV7-9
clone_size: -
cdr3_length: 13
d_call: TRBD2
cdr3_aa: CASSRTRSETQYF
cdr3_nt: TGTGCCAGCAGCCGGACTAGATCGGAGACCCAGTACTTC

j_call: TRBJ2-1
v_call: TRBV2
clone_size: -
cdr3_length: 14
d_call: TRBD1
cdr3_aa: CASINDRGQNEQFF
cdr3_nt: TGTGCCAGCATCAACGACAGGGGGCAAAATGAGCAGTTCTTC

j_call: TRBJ2-2
v_call: TRBV12-3/TRBV12-4
clone_size: few
cdr3_length: 13
d_call: -
cdr3_aa: CASSFTSLSELFF
cdr3_nt: TGTGCCAGCAGTTTCACTAGCTTATCGGAGCTGTTTTTT

j_call: TRBJ2-5
v_call: TRBV29-1
clone_size: -
cdr3_length: 13
d_call: -
cdr3_aa: CSVLYRDSGTQYF
cdr3_nt: TGCAGCGTTCTTTACCGGGACTCGGGGACCCAGTACTTC

j_call: TRBJ2-3
v_call: TRBV7-8
clone_size: -
cdr3_length: 14
d_call: -
cdr3_aa: CASSLPTGGDTQYF
cdr3_nt: TGTGCCAGCAGCCTCCCGACAGGCGGAGATACGCAGTATTTT

j_call: TRBJ1-1
v_call: TRBV12-3/TRBV12-4
clone_size: few
cdr3_length: 17
d_call: TRBD1
cdr3_aa: CASSWEMGQGLDTEAFF
cdr3_nt: TGTGCCAGCAGTTGGGAAATGGGACAGGGTTTGGACACTGAAGCTTTCTTT

j_call: TRBJ2-1
v_call: TRBV5-6
clone_size: -
cdr3_length: 15
d_call: -
cdr3_aa: CASSFAHPRGNEQFF
cdr3_nt: TGTGCCAGCAGCTTCGCGCACCCACGGGGGAATGAGCAGTTCTTC

j_call: TRBJ2-3
v_call: TRBV5-6
clone_size: -
cdr3_length: 18
d_call: TRBD2
cdr3_aa: CASSFPGTSGGAEDTQYF
cdr3_nt: TGTGCCAGCAGCTTTCCCGGGACTAGCGGGGGGGCTGAAGATACGCAGTATTTT

j_call: TRBJ2-5
v_call: TRBV5-1
clone_size: few
cdr3_length: 14
d_call: -
cdr3_aa: CASSYLGGQETQYF
cdr3_nt: TGCGCCAGCAGCTATTTGGGCGGACAAGAGACCCAGTACTTC

j_call: TRBJ2-2
v_call: TRBV29-1
clone_size: -
cdr3_length: 13
d_call: -
cdr3_aa: CSVERENTGELFF
cdr3_nt: TGCAGCGTTGAGAGGGAGAACACCGGGGAGCTGTTTTTT

j_call: TRBJ2-3
v_call: TRBV6-5
clone_size: few
cdr3_length: 15
d_call: -
cdr3_aa: CASSYAAGEADTQYF
cdr3_nt: TGTGCCAGCAGTTACGCGGCGGGTGAGGCAGATACGCAGTATTTT

j_call: TRBJ2-2
v_call: TRBV7-9
clone_size: few
cdr3_length: 15
d_call: -
cdr3_aa: CASSLARRGTGELFF
cdr3_nt: TGTGCCAGCAGCTTAGCGAGGAGGGGAACCGGGGAGCTGTTTTTT

j_call: TRBJ2-1
v_call: TRBV5-1
clone_size: few
cdr3_length: 16
d_call: -
cdr3_aa: CASSLLGREKFDEQFF
cdr3_nt: TGCGCCAGCAGCTTGCTGGGGCGCGAAAAGTTCGATGAGCAGTTCTTC

j_call: TRBJ2-2
v_call: TRBV12-3/TRBV12-4
clone_size: few
cdr3_length: 13
d_call: -
cdr3_aa: CASSPGARGELFF
cdr3_nt: TGTGCCAGCAGCCCCGGGGCGCGAGGGGAGCTGTTTTTT

j_call: TRBJ2-3
v_call: TRBV27
clone_size: few
cdr3_length: 16
d_call: TRBD1
cdr3_aa: CASSFIGQGGPDTQYF
cdr3_nt: TGTGCCAGCAGTTTCATAGGACAGGGCGGCCCAGATACGCAGTATTTT